This section outlines one T cell receptor (beta chain) sequence together with its context. The sample belongs to a study of shared clonotypes between healthy human individuals. The germline gives CDR1 MNHEY, CDR2 SVGAGI. The J segment lost 3 bases and the V segment lost 2 bases, leaving 3 bases of the junction unmatched. The CDR3 extends over 15 amino acids. The naive CD8 subset, CD45RO-negative cells positively selected for CCR7, excluded terminally differentiated effector memory CD45RA+ cells. Data came from immunoSEQ multiplex PCR; TCRdb stores just in-frame clones and leaves some out. The sample includes about 2.1 million clones, roughly 95% seen only once; the top ten take more than 1.5%.

The gene calls are TRBV6-5 and TRBJ2-7; 11 nucleotides agree with TRBD1. This TCR was recovered from a man aged 18 to 29 in good health. Some clones in this sample may be carry-over from other donors' samples. Sequencing used naive CD8+ T cells from PBMCs. CDR3 sequence: CASSYGTGGVYEQYF. The CDR3 DNA is TGTGCCAGCAGTTACGGGACAGGGGGTGTCTACGAGCAGTACTTC.